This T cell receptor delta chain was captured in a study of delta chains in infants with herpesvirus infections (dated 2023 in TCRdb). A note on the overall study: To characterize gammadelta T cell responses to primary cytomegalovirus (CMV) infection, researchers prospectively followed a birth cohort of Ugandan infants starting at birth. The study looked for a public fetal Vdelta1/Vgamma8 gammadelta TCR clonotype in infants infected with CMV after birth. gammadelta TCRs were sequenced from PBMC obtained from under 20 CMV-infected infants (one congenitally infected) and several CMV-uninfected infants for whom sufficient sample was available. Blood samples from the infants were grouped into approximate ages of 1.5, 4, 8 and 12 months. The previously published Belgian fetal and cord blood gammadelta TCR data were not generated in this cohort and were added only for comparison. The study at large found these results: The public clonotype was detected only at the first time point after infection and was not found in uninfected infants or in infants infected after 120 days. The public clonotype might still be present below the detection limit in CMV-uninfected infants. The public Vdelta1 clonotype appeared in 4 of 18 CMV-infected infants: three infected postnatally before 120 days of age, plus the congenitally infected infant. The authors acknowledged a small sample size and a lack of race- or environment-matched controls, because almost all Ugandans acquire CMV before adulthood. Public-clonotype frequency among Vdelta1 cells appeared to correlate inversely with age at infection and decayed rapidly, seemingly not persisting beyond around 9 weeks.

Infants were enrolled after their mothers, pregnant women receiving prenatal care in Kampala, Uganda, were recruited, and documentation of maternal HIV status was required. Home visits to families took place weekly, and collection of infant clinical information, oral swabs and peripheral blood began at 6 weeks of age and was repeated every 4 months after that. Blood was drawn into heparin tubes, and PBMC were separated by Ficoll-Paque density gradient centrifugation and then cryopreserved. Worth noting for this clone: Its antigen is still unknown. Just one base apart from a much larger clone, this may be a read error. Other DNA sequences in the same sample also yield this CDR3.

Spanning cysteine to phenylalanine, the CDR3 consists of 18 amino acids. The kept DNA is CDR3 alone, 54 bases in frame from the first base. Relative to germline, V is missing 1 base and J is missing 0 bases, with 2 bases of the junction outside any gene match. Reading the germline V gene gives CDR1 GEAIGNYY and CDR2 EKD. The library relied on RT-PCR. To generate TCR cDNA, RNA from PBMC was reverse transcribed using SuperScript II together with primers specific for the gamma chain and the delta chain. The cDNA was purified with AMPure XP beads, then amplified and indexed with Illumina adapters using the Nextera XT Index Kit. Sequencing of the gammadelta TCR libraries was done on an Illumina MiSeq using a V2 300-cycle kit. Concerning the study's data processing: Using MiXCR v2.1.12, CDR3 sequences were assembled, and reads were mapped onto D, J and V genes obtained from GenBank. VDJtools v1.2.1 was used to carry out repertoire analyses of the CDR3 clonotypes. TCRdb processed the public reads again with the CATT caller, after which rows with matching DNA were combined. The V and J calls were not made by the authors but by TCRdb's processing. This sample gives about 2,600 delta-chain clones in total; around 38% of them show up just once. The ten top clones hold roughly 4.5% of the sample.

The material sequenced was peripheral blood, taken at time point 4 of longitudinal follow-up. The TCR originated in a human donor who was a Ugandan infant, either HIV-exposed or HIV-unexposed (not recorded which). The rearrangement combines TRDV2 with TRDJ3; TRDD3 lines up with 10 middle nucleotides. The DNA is TGTGCCTGTGACACAGCTGGGGGATACTCCTGGGACACCCGACAGATGTTTTTC. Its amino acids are CACDTAGGYSWDTRQMFF.